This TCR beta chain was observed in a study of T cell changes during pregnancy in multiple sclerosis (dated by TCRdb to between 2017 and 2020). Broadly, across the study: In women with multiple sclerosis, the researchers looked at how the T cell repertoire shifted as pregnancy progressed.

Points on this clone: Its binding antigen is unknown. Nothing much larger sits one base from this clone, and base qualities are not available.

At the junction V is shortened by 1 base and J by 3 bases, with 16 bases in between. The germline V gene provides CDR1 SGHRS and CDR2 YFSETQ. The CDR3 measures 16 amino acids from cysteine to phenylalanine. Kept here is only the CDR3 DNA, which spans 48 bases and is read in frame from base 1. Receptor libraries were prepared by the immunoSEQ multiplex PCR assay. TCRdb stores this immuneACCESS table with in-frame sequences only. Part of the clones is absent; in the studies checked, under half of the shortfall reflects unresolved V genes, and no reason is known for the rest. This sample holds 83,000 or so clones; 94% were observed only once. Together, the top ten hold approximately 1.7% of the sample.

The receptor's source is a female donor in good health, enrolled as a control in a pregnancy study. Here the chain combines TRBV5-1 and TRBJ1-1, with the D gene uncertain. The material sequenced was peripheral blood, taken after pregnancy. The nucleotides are TGCGCCAGCAGCTTGTTTCGTAAGGAGTCCGACACTGAAGCTTTCTTT. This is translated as CASSLFRKESDTEAFF.